This paragraph reports one TCR beta chain. The antigen is undetermined. The data belong to a study of immune cell composition in non-small cell lung cancer. Method: immunoSEQ multiplex PCR; TCRdb's copy keeps in-frame clones and lacks some. This sample carries around 4,400 clones, about 80% of them seen once, and the ten largest clones take roughly 15%. Genomic DNA came from frozen unsorted single-cell suspensions. Per the germline V gene, CDR1 is SGHDN and CDR2 is FVKESK. The V end lost 1 base, the J end lost 6 bases, and 12 bases lay between the germline ends. The CDR3 runs to 15 residues. Study-wide results and limits: Overall clonality, unlike maximal tumour-associated clone frequency, did not predict TIL reactivity. About 80% of squamous and under 35% of adenocarcinoma cases had tumour-associated clones >0.5%. Top 10 clone scores and clonality were higher in squamous than adenocarcinoma.

The chain joins TRBV14 to TRBJ2-2; D is possibly TRBD1 (6 bases). This receptor was obtained from a human donor with non-small cell lung cancer. Sequenced input: lung tumor tissue. CDR3 DNA: TGTGCCAGCAGCCAAGTCTCCACAGGGCCCGGGGAGCTGTTTTTT. It yields the protein CASSQVSTGPGELFF.